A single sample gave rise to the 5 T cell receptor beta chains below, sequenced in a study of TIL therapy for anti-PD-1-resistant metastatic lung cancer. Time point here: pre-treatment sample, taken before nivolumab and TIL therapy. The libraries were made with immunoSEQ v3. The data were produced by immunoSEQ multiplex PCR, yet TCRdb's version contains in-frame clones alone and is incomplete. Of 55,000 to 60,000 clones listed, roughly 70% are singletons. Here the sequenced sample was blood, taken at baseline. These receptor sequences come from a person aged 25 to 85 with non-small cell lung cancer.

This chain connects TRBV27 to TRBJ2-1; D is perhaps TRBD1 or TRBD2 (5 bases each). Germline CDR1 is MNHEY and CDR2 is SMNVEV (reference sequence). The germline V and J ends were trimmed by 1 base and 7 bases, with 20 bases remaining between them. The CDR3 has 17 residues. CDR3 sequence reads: CASSLWSLGRGINEQFF. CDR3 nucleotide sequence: TGTGCCAGCAGTTTATGGTCGTTGGGGCGAGGGATTAATGAGCAGTTCTTC.

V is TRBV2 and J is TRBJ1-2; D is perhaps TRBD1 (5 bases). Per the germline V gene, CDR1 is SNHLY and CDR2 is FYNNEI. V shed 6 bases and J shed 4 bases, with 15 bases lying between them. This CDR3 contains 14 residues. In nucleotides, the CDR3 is TGTGCCAGCAGCGGGTCTCAAAGGGGCTATGGCTACACCTTC. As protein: CASSGSQRGYGYTF.

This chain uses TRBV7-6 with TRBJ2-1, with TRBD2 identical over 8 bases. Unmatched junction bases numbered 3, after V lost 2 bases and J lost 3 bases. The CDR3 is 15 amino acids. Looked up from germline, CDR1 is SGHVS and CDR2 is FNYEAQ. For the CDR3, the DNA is TGTGCCAGCAGCTTAAGCCTAGCGGGCTACAATGAGCAGTTCTTC. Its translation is CASSLSLAGYNEQFF.

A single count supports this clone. This CDR3 is CASSLAVRRVDEQFF. The DNA of the CDR3 is TGTGCCAGCAGCTTGGCAGTAAGAAGGGTGGATGAGCAGTTCTTC. This chain links TRBV5-5 with TRBJ2-1, with D unresolved. V dropped 0 bases and J dropped 8 bases, with 15 bases sitting between them. The germline V gene has CDR1 SGHKS and CDR2 YYEKEE (reference sequence). This CDR3 region has 15 residues.

DNA of the CDR3: TGTGCCAGCAGTTACAGGGCAGGGGTCTACGAGCAGTACTTC. This codes for CASSYRAGVYEQYF. The chain is built from TRBV6-5 and TRBJ2-7; weak D call: TRBD1 (6 bases). Germline CDR1 MNHEY, CDR2 SVGAGI. Trimming shortened V by 2 bases and J by 3 bases, and 11 bases separated the two germline ends. This CDR3 contains 14 residues.